Shown below are 25 T cell receptor beta chains from a single sample sequenced in a study of blood T cell repertoires in COVID-19. Sequencing used immunoSEQ multiplex PCR; TCRdb keeps in-frame clones, though not all of them. The table shows 70,000 to 90,000 clones, with 75% to 90% occurring only once. The sample comprised PBMCs or T cells enriched from blood (not recorded which). The receptors stem from a woman aged 45 to 65 with acute COVID-19.

The chain combines TRBV5-4 with TRBJ1-1; TRBD1 matches at 11 bases. Germline V CDR1 and CDR2: SGHNT, YYREEE (reference sequence). The CDR3 contains 14 residues. Trimming took 4 bases from V and 11 from J; bases not matched to a gene: 10. The chain's CDR3 is CASSNGQGALGAFF. The CDR3 region has the DNA TGTGCCAGCAGCAACGGACAGGGGGCCTTAGGGGCTTTCTTT. The whole variable domain, remainder taken from reference TRBV5-4 and TRBJ1-1, is ETGVTQSPTHLIKTRGQQVTLRCSSQSGHNTVSWYQQALGQGPQFIFQYYREEENGRGNFPPRFSGLQFPNYSSELNVNALELDDSALYLCASSNGQGALGAFFGQGTRLTVV.

J is TRBJ1-2 and V is TRBV28; D uncertain. The V and J ends lost 4 bases and 4 bases respectively, with 4 bases between them. In germline, CDR1 is MDHEN, CDR2 SYDVKM. The CDR3 consists of 11 residues. The CDR3 region has the DNA TGTGCCAGCAGTTCAATCTATGGCTACACCTTC. Amino acids: CASSSIYGYTF.

V gene TRBV29-1 combines with J gene TRBJ1-1; weak D call: TRBD1 (6 bases). This CDR3 is 15 amino acids long. The germline V gene encodes CDR1 SQVTM and CDR2 ANQGSEA. The V and J ends lost 6 bases and 5 bases respectively, with 22 bases between them. The CDR3 nucleotides read TGCAGCGTGAAATCCGCGGGGGGCCAGGGGACTGAAGCTTTCTTT. It specifies CSVKSAGGQGTEAFF.

V usage is TRBV7-2 and J usage is TRBJ1-3, with a tentative D call TRBD1 (6 bases). Trimming stripped 1 base from V and 7 bases from J, with 14 bases between. Germline lookup yields CDR1 SGHTA and CDR2 FQGNSA. The CDR3 length is 15 residues. The DNA for the CDR3 is TGTGCCAGCAGCTTAGGAACAGGGCCTTGGAACACCATATATTTT. This sequence encodes CASSLGTGPWNTIYF.

The gene calls are TRBV10-2 and TRBJ2-1, with 7 bases that match TRBD1. This CDR3 is 12 amino acids long. With 9 bases clipped from V and 3 bases from J, the junction kept 2 bases outside the gene matches. Germline V gene sequence: CDR1 WSHSY, CDR2 SAAADI. The CDR3 nucleotides read TGCGCCAGTACAGGGGACTACAATGAGCAGTTCTTC. This gives the protein CASTGDYNEQFF.

The chain employs TRBV9 and TRBJ1-5; D gene ambiguous. V lost 0 bases and J lost 0, with 7 bases in between. CDR1 and CDR2 (germline): SGDLS, YYNGEE. The CDR3 runs 15 residues. In DNA, the CDR3 is TGTGCCAGCAGCGTAGATGGGCATAGCAATCAGCCCCAGCATTTT. Its protein is CASSVDGHSNQPQHF. The variable domain in full, completed from reference TRBV9 and TRBJ1-5, reads DSGVTQTPKHLITATGQRVTLRCSPRSGDLSVYWYQQSLDQGLQFLIQYYNGEERAKGNILERFSAQQFPDLHSELNLSSLELGDSALYFCASSVDGHSNQPQHFGDGTRLSIL.

The J gene is TRBJ2-3, the V gene TRBV3-1 (or the pseudogene TRBV3-2), with 15 bases identical to TRBD2. The V gene's germline CDR1 is LGHDT and CDR2 YNNKEL (reference sequence). V lost 3 bases to trimming and J lost 7 bases; unmatched junction nucleotides: 8. There are 17 residues in the CDR3. The DNA for the CDR3 is TGTGCCAGCAGCCAGAGGACTAGCGGGAGGGCCTTCAATACGCAGTATTTT. Amino acid sequence: CASSQRTSGRAFNTQYF.

This chain connects TRBV30 to TRBJ2-7; the D is unclear. This CDR3 is 11 amino acids long. V lost 2 bases to trimming and J lost 4 bases, with 6 bases between them. Germline V gene lookup returns CDR1 GTSNPN and CDR2 SVGIG (reference sequence). CDR3 in amino acids: CAWSRRYEQYF. For the CDR3, the DNA is TGTGCCTGGAGTAGGAGATACGAGCAGTACTTC.

The rearrangement uses TRBV19 and TRBJ1-3; 7 nucleotides agree with TRBD1. The V gene end was trimmed by 3 bases and the J gene end by 1 base; junction bases not matched to a gene: 6. Germline loops: CDR1 LNHDA, CDR2 SQIVND (reference sequence). This CDR3 contains 16 residues. CDR3 residues: CASSMAGTESGNTIYF. For the CDR3, the DNA is TGTGCCAGTAGTATGGCGGGGACAGAGTCTGGAAACACCATATATTTT.

DNA for the CDR3: TGCAGTGCTAGTTCGGAGCGGGGAATCGGTCAGCCCCAGCATTTT. Encoded protein: CSASSERGIGQPQHF. The chain uses TRBV20-1 and TRBJ1-5; D unclear. This CDR3 contains 15 residues. CDR1 and CDR2 (germline): DFQATT, SNEGSKA (reference sequence). V dropped 3 bases and J dropped 6 bases, with 18 bases sitting between them.

The chain couples TRBV11-2 to TRBJ2-5; 13 bases line up with TRBD2. The junction had 4 bases not matched to a gene; V was cut back by 7 bases and J by 5 bases. The CDR3 extends over 14 amino acids. Germline values: CDR1 SGHAT, CDR2 FQNNGV. CDR3 bases: TGTGCCAGCACCCCGACTAGCGGGAGGGAGACCCAGTACTTC. Translating gives CASTPTSGRETQYF.

The rearrangement joins TRBV19 to TRBJ1-2; no clear D. CDR1 and CDR2 from the germline V gene are LNHDA and SQIVND (reference sequence). The CDR3 is made up of 15 amino acids. Trimming shortened V by 10 bases and J by 1 base, and 19 bases separated the two germline ends. In DNA form, the CDR3 reads TGTGCCACTCGATGGGAGGGTAGAGGTAACTATGGCTACACCTTC. Translation: CATRWEGRGNYGYTF.

The chain joins TRBV29-1 to TRBJ2-7, with 10 bases identical to TRBD1. The CDR3 has 17 amino acids. Germline V gene data show CDR1 as SQVTM and CDR2 as ANQGSEA. CDR3 region: CSRGTGDYPRGPYEQYF. The CDR3 nucleotides are TGCAGTAGGGGGACAGGGGATTATCCGCGGGGCCCCTACGAGCAGTACTTC.

This chain links TRBV7-9 with TRBJ2-7; 7 nucleotides align to TRBD1. The CDR3 consists of 15 residues. CDR1 is SEHNR and CDR2 is FQNEAQ in the germline V gene (reference sequence). The V segment lost 2 bases and the J segment 5 bases; nucleotides outside the gene matches: 9. CDR3 in DNA: TGTGCCAGCAGCTTACGGACAGGTGGTGGAAACGAGCAGTACTTC. Its protein product is CASSLRTGGGNEQYF.

The chain couples TRBV5-1 to TRBJ1-5; a weak D match, TRBD1 (5 bases). This CDR3 region has 14 residues. Germline CDR1 reads SGHRS; CDR2 reads YFSETQ. The V end lost 5 bases, the J end lost 2 bases, and 11 bases lay between the germline ends. This CDR3 reads CASSQAGGNQPQHF. In DNA, the CDR3 is TGCGCCAGCAGTCAGGCGGGGGGCAATCAGCCCCAGCATTTT.

The DNA for the CDR3 is TGCGCCAGCAGCTCCCCCGCGGGAAACACCATATATTTT. Translating it yields CASSSPAGNTIYF. The V and J genes are TRBV4-1 and TRBJ1-3; no clear D gene. Trimming pared 5 bases from V and 4 bases from J, leaving 9 bases between. Germline-derived CDR1 and CDR2 are MGHRA and YSYEKL. The CDR3 covers 13 residues.

The chain couples TRBV30 to TRBJ2-3; D might be TRBD2 (5 bases). The CDR3 is 14 residues long. Germline-derived CDR1 and CDR2 are GTSNPN and SVGIG (reference sequence). The V and J ends lost 0 bases and 2 bases respectively, with 9 bases between them. The CDR3 reads CAWSVSGVTDTQYF. In nucleotides, the CDR3 is TGTGCCTGGAGTGTGTCCGGGGTCACAGATACGCAGTATTTT.

The chain carries TRBV6-5 and TRBJ1-2; tentative D call: TRBD1 (6 bases). The V gene's germline CDR1 is MNHEY and CDR2 SVGAGI. With 5 bases removed from V and 6 bases from J, the gap between germline ends came to 13 bases. This CDR3 comprises 13 residues. The CDR3 DNA sequence: TGTGCCAGCAGTCGCTCCACAGGGAATGGCTACACCTTC. Its protein is CASSRSTGNGYTF.

This chain connects TRBV5-4 to TRBJ2-1, with D possibly matching TRBD2 (6 bases). Germline V lookup: CDR1 SGHNT, CDR2 YYREEE (reference sequence). The CDR3 totals 14 residues. V lost 3 bases and J lost 4, with 11 bases in between. Here the CDR3 reads CASSWPGLYNEQFF. The CDR3, as DNA: TGTGCCAGCAGCTGGCCGGGACTTTACAATGAGCAGTTCTTC.

The chain carries TRBV5-1 and TRBJ2-3; 7 bases line up with TRBD2. V lost 5 bases, J lost 1 base, and 7 bases stayed unmatched. The CDR3 sequence is 15 residues long. Looked up from germline, CDR1 is SGHRS and CDR2 is YFSETQ. This CDR3 is CASRRTRTGTDTQYF. CDR3 DNA sequence: TGCGCCAGCAGGCGGACTAGGACGGGCACAGATACGCAGTATTTT.

The chain has TRBV5-4 and TRBJ1-2; D is perhaps TRBD1 (6 bases). Germline-derived CDR1 and CDR2 are SGHNT and YYREEE (reference sequence). With 4 bases removed from V and 0 bases from J, the gap between germline ends came to 10 bases. The CDR3 covers 14 residues. CDR3 coding DNA: TGTGCCAGCAGCCCGAACAGGGCTAACTATGGCTACACCTTC. Translation: CASSPNRANYGYTF.

The rearrangement uses TRBV6-5 and TRBJ1-5; 7 positions agree with TRBD1. The junction had 11 bases not matched to a gene; V was cut back by 5 bases and J by 10 bases. CDR3 length equals 14 residues. Germline V gene data show CDR1 as MNHEY and CDR2 as SVGAGI. CDR3 DNA: TGTGCCAGCAGTAGGGGACAGAGGGTCCGACCCCAGCATTTT. Its translation: CASSRGQRVRPQHF.

J is TRBJ1-2 and V is TRBV15; 10 bases are shared with TRBD1. This CDR3 has 16 residues. Trimming took 3 bases from V and 8 from J; bases not matched to a gene: 12. Germline CDR1 and CDR2: LNHNV and YYDKDF (reference sequence). Written as DNA, the CDR3 is TGTGCCACCAGCAGCAGCTTGGTGGGACAGGGGTACGGCTACACCTTC. Its translation: CATSSSLVGQGYGYTF.

V usage is TRBV5-1 and J usage is TRBJ1-3; D call uncertain. The germline V gene encodes CDR1 SGHRS and CDR2 YFSETQ. The CDR3 extends over 15 amino acids. The V end was cut by 0 bases, the J end by 8 bases, with 15 bases between. The chain's CDR3 is CASSLVPPGGDTIYF. CDR3 coding DNA: TGCGCCAGCAGCTTGGTTCCCCCAGGCGGGGACACCATATATTTT.

This clone appeared once. V usage is TRBV7-2 and J usage is TRBJ2-1; 13 bases fit TRBD2. The length of the CDR3 is 16 residues. Germline V gives CDR1 SGHTA, CDR2 FQGNSA. Trimming removed 5 bases from V and 3 bases from J; junction bases left unmatched: 4. The CDR3 DNA reads TGTGCCAGCAGCGTACTAGCGGGAGGGGGCTACAATGAGCAGTTCTTC. It codes for CASSVLAGGGYNEQFF.